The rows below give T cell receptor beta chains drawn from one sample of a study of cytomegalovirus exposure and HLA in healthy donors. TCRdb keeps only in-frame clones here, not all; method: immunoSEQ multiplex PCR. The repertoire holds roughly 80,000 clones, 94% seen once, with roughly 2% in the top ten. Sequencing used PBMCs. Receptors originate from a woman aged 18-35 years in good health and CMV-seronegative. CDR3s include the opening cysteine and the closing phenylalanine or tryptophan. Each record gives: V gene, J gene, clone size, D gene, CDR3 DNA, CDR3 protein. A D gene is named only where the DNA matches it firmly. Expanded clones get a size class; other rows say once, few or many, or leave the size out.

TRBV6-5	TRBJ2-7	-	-	TGTGCCAGTAATATAAATGACATCTCCTACGAGCAGTACTTC	CASNINDISYEQYF
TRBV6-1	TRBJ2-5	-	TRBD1	TGTGCCAGCAGTGAAGTTACAGGGGGTCAAGAGACCCAGTACTTC	CASSEVTGGQETQYF
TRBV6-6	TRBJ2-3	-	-	TGTGCCAGCAGTTATCGGGAGACAGATACGCAGTATTTT	CASSYRETDTQYF
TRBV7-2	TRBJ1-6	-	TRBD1	TGTGCCAGCAGCCCTCCCCGACAGGGCGGTAATTCACCCCTCCACTTT	CASSPPRQGGNSPLHF
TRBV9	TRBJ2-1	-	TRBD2	TGTGCCAGCAGCGTAGAGAGACTAGCGAGTTACAATGAGCAGTTCTTC	CASSVERLASYNEQFF
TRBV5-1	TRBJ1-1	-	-	TGCGCCAGCAGCTTTAGTGAATTGAACACTGAAGCTTTCTTT	CASSFSELNTEAFF
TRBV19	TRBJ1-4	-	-	TGTGCCAGTAGTATAGTTCAGGGTAAATCGACTAATGAAAAACTGTTTTTT	CASSIVQGKSTNEKLFF
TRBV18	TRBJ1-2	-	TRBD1	TGTGCCAGCTCGCCCGACAGGGACGCTAACTATGGCTACACCTTC	CASSPDRDANYGYTF
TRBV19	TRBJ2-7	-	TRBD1	TGTGCCAGTAGTATGTCGTTGGGACAGTCCGAGCAGTACTTC	CASSMSLGQSEQYF
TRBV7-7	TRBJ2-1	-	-	TGTGCTAGCAGCTTAGACTGGACAATGGCCAATGAGCAGTTCTTC	CASSLDWTMANEQFF
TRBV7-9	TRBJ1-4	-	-	TGTGCCAGCAGCTTTATAACAGGCACCGGGAAACTGTTTTTT	CASSFITGTGKLFF
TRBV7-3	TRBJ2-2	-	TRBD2	TGTGCCAGCAGCCGCGGACTAGCGGAGGCGGACACCGGGGAGCTGTTTTTT	CASSRGLAEADTGELFF
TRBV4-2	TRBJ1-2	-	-	TGTGCCAGCAGCCAAGAGCAGGGGCCTCACTATGGCTACACCTTC	CASSQEQGPHYGYTF
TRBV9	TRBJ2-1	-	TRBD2	TGTGCCAGCAGCCCTAGTGGGGGGACTAGCGGCCTCAATGAGCAGTTCTTC	CASSPSGGTSGLNEQFF
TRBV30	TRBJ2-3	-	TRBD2	TGTGCATCGACTAGCGGAAGACCAGATACGCAGTATTTT	CASTSGRPDTQYF
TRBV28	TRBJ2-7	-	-	TGTGCCAGCAGTCCCTTACACTACGAGCAGTACTTC	CASSPLHYEQYF
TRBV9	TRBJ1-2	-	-	TGTGCCAGCAGCGTAGAACCGGGTTTTCACTATGGCTACACCTTC	CASSVEPGFHYGYTF
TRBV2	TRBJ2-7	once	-	TGTGCCAGCGGAAGCTTCGGACAAATCGAGCAGTACTTC	CASGSFGQIEQYF
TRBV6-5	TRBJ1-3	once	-	TGTGCCAGCAGTGCCCGCGGGATTCACACCATATATTTT	CASSARGIHTIYF
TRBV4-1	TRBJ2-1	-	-	TGCGCCAGCAGCCAAGGGACTCGCTACAATGAGCAGTTCTTC	CASSQGTRYNEQFF
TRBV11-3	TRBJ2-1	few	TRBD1	TGTGCCAGCAGCTTAGATTCCGGGACAGCTTACAATGAGCAGTTCTTC	CASSLDSGTAYNEQFF
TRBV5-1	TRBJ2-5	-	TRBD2	TGCGCCAGCAGCGTGGGACTAGCGGGAGTCGAGACCCAGTACTTC	CASSVGLAGVETQYF
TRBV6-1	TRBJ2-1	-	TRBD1	TGTGCCAGCAGTGAATATGGGACAGGGTTTGGTGAGCAGTTCTTC	CASSEYGTGFGEQFF
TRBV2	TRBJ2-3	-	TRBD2	TGTGCCAGCAGTGAAGCGCTAGCGGGGGGCACTAGCACAGATACGCAGTATTTT	CASSEALAGGTSTDTQYF
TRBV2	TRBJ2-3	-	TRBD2	TGTGCCAGCGGGGGGGATAGCGGGAGTTATACAGATACGCAGTATTTT	CASGGDSGSYTDTQYF
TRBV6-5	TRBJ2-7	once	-	TGTGCCAGCAGTCTTACGAGCTACGAGCAGTACTTC	CASSLTSYEQYF
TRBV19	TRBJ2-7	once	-	TGTGCCAGTAGTACCACAGGGTCATCAGGCTACGAGCAGTACTTC	CASSTTGSSGYEQYF
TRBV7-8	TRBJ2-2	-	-	TGTGCCAGCAGCTCGCTAGCAGGCACCGGGGAGCTGTTTTTT	CASSSLAGTGELFF
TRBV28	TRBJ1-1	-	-	TGTGCCACCTTGGAAAACGGTGCCTGGAGGAACACTGAAGCTTTCTTT	CATLENGAWRNTEAFF
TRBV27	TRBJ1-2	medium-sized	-	TGTGCCAGCAGTTTATCCCGGCGGGATGGCTACACCTTC	CASSLSRRDGYTF
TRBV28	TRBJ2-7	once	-	TGTGCCAGCAGTTTAGTCAGGTGGAACTACGAGCAGTACTTC	CASSLVRWNYEQYF
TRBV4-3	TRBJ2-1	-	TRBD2	TGCGCCAGCAGCCAATATCTAGCGGGGGGCTCCTACAATGAGCAGTTCTTC	CASSQYLAGGSYNEQFF
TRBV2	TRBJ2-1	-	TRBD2	TGTGCCAGCAGTTTACTAGCGGGAGTGGGGCCAAATGAGCAGTTCTTC	CASSLLAGVGPNEQFF
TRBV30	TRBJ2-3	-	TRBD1	TGTGCCTGGAGGGACAGGGGGGGCCCAGATACGCAGTATTTT	CAWRDRGGPDTQYF
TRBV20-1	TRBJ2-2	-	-	TGCAGTGCTAGACGTAGCGGGGAGCTGTTTTTT	CSARRSGELFF
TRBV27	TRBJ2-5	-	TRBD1	TGTGCCAGCAGTTTCACAGGGGGAGCAGAGACCCAGTACTTC	CASSFTGGAETQYF
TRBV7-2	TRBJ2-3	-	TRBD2	TGTGCCAGCAGCTTATACGGCGGGGGGGGCACAGATACGCAGTATTTT	CASSLYGGGGTDTQYF
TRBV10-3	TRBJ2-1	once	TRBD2	TGTGCCATCAGTGAGTCTTCTAGCGGGAGCAGGTACAATGAGCAGTTCTTC	CAISESSSGSRYNEQFF
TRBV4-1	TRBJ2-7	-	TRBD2	TGCGCCAGCAGCCGAGGGGTGACTAGCGTCTCCTACGAGCAGTACTTC	CASSRGVTSVSYEQYF
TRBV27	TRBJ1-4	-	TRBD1	TGTGCCAGCAGGCCAGGGGGCGCGATGAGTGAAAAACTGTTTTTT	CASRPGGAMSEKLFF
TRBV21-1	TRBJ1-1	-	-	TGTGCCAGCAGCAAAGTAACCAATCGGCAGGGCCATCCAAGCATGAACACTGAAGCTTTCTTT	CASSKVTNRQGHPSMNTEAFF